This T cell receptor beta chain was recovered during a study of shared clonotypes between healthy human individuals. CDR3 size: 15 residues. Germline V gene data show CDR1 as MNHNY and CDR2 as SVGAGI (reference sequence). The V segment lost 7 bases and the J segment 1 base; nucleotides outside the gene matches: 7. Every subset had its genomic DNA shared out evenly among several immunoSEQ plates. Assay: immunoSEQ multiplex PCR; the TCRdb copy retains only in-frame clones and omits some. The data contain roughly 400,000 clones, around 96% of them singletons. The sequencing input was memory CD8+ T cells sorted from blood. Subset described: CD45RO+ cells pooled with CCR7-negative TemRA cells. The rearrangement uses TRBV6-6 and TRBJ2-7, with 10 bases lining up with TRBD2. The TCR was taken from a man under 40 in good health. CDR3 residues: CASTSSGSGSYEQYF. The DNA for the CDR3 is TGTGCCAGCACCTCTAGCGGGAGTGGTTCCTACGAGCAGTACTTC.